This T cell receptor beta chain was sequenced in a study of T cells in Graves' hyperthyroidism and ophthalmopathy. Germline trimming cut 4 bases from V and 0 bases from J; bases unmatched to any gene: 10. The CDR3 runs 17 residues. Germline V gene lookup returns CDR1 DFQATT and CDR2 SNEGSKA (reference sequence). There were TCR beta CDR3 regions amplified from RNA transcripts. The primer set for the first-round RT-PCR of the TCR CDR3 was HTBI. One entry per CDR3 protein results from TCRdb running MiXCR on the multiplex PCR reads. The repertoire has hundreds of thousands of distinct CDR3 sequences, about a sixth of them found once; the top ten carry 3.8%. Calling Graves' hyperthyroidism stable meant ophthalmopathy did not progress within 18 months. The study enrolled patients aged 18 to 65 with newly diagnosed hyperthyroidism of under 2 months' duration. Uncontrolled infection, other autoimmune disease, pregnancy or lactation disqualified patients from enrolment.

The rearrangement uses TRBV20-1 and TRBJ2-4; 9 bases align to TRBD2. Specimen: blood. The origin of this receptor is a woman in her twenties or thirties with Graves' hyperthyroidism. This CDR3 reads CSAKVAGASLAKNIQYF. The CDR3 bases are TGCAGTGCTAAGGTAGCGGGAGCCTCTTTAGCCAAAAACATTCAGTACTTC.